This T cell receptor (beta chain) was identified in a study of cytomegalovirus exposure and HLA in healthy donors. For the study at large: The roughly 700 first-cohort repertoires shared a platform with the approximately 130 validation repertoires, as reported in a later analysis.

Here immunoSEQ multiplex PCR was the method, and the copy in TCRdb shows in-frame clones only, minus some. The sample has over 200,000 clones, approximately 80% seen once. The donors were members of the approximately 120-subject validation cohort (separate from the approximately 670-subject first cohort). This clone has a single count. Antigen: not known. The V end lost 2 bases, the J end lost 3 bases, and 12 bases lay between the germline ends. Looked up from germline, CDR1 is MDHEN and CDR2 is SYDVKM. There are 15 residues in the CDR3. The study, taken as a whole, reports: The study designated fewer than 200 TCR beta chains cytomegalovirus-associated.

Specimen: PBMCs. This receptor was obtained from a woman under 40 in good health and CMV-seropositive. The chain uses TRBV28 and TRBJ2-3, with D perhaps TRBD2 (5 bases). This CDR3 is CASSLGSRGTDTQYF. The CDR3 DNA reads as TGTGCCAGCAGTTTAGGGTCGAGAGGGACAGATACGCAGTATTTT.